This T cell receptor (beta chain) came from a study of blood T cell repertoires in COVID-19. Whole-study context: There were acute and convalescent COVID-19 samples, and they came from the United States, Italy and Spain.

Trimming at V came to 0 bases and at J to 7 bases, leaving 7 bases not matched to a gene. CDR1 is SGHDN and CDR2 is FVKESK in the germline V gene. This CDR3 has 16 residues. The age range of participants was 18 to 89 years, with residence in more than 20 US areas. People in the exposed group encountered a COVID-19 case within 2 weeks before entering the study. This clone was detected only once. In the original workflow: The authors estimated nucleated cell counts from reference gene primer amplification. This table comes from immunoSEQ multiplex PCR, and its TCRdb copy is limited to in-frame clones, with some not included. V and J calls and clone size follow that table, whereas D and trimming were derived from the DNA. The repertoire has 200,000 to 250,000 clones, around 89% of them found once; the top ten carry around 0.85%.

Sequenced: PBMCs or T cells enriched from blood (not recorded which). The rearrangement links TRBV14 to TRBJ2-1; TRBD2 matches 9 bases. The receptor was derived from a man aged 50 to 59 who had been exposed to COVID-19. The CDR3 protein is CASSQDWRGGWNEQFF. DNA for the CDR3: TGTGCCAGCAGCCAAGATTGGCGGGGGGGCTGGAATGAGCAGTTCTTC.